The source of this T cell receptor (beta chain) is a study of CD4+ T cells in melanoma. The study's findings and limits: A reported correlation linked neoantigen-specific CD4+ T cells to CD8+, macrophage and B cell function. Diverse differentiation states were reported for melanoma neoantigen-specific CD4+ T cells.

In regard to this clone: Its antigen is unidentified.

This table comes from immunoSEQ multiplex PCR, and its TCRdb copy is limited to in-frame clones, with some not included. The sample carries 13,000 or so clones, 68% recorded once. What was sequenced was cells from a culture (not recorded whether cultured in vitro). This TCR came from a human donor with melanoma.

CDR3 bases: TGTGCCAGCAGTAGACAGGACTACAATGAGCAGTTCTTC. It yields the protein CASSRQDYNEQFF. The chain links TRBV6-1 to TRBJ2-1; weak D call: TRBD1 (6 bases). The CDR3 runs 13 residues. Trimming took off 5 bases at V and 3 bases at J, with 8 bases between the two ends. Germline V lookup: CDR1 MNHNS, CDR2 SASEGT.